The rows below give T cell receptor beta chains drawn from one sample of a study of CXCR3-negative and CXCR3-positive naive CD8 T cells. TCRdb reprocessed the 5' RACE reads, with one entry per CDR3 protein and no DNA. Here the sample table reports roughly 120,000 distinct CDR3 sequences. Sequencing used naive CXCR3+ CD8+ T cells from blood. The receptors here all came from a human donor in good health. Some clones in this sample may be carry-over from other donors' samples. The CDR3 runs from the conserved cysteine through the conserved F or W.

j_gene | v_gene | CDR3aa
TRBJ1-3 | TRBV6-5 | CASRSDYYSGNTIYF
TRBJ2-7 | TRBV5-1 | CASSLGTGQREQYF
TRBJ1-2 | TRBV14 | CASNKQGINYGYTF
TRBJ2-3 | TRBV7-2 | CASSSGTSGGTDTQYF
TRBJ1-2 | TRBV27 | CASSTRQGLSYGYTF
TRBJ2-3 | TRBV7-9 | CASSLILAGATDTQYF
TRBJ2-1 | TRBV7-6 | CASSPPTGLGEQFF
TRBJ2-1 | TRBV9 | CASSVNGHYNNEQFF
TRBJ2-7 | TRBV9 | CASSPSGTDYEQYF
TRBJ2-7 | TRBV27 | CASSLWQGSEQYF
TRBJ2-7 | TRBV29-1 | CSVAGSHEQYF
TRBJ2-7 | TRBV5-1 | CASSLGVDTTYEQYF
TRBJ2-5 | TRBV5-6 | CASSFGTINAQYF
TRBJ1-5 | TRBV20-1 | CSARDENQWGQPQHF
TRBJ2-5 | TRBV2 | CASSEGWAGTSGGETQYF
TRBJ2-1 | TRBV5-1 | CASSFLAGTVHEQFF
TRBJ1-5 | TRBV12-3/TRBV12-4 | CASRPTGNQPQHF
TRBJ2-3 | TRBV28 | CASSFRVEGNTQYF
TRBJ2-5 | TRBV7-3 | CASSSPGQKQETQYF
TRBJ1-2 | TRBV28 | CASSLSYGYTF
TRBJ2-7 | TRBV7-9 | CASSPPSGPTYEQYF
TRBJ2-1 | TRBV10-2 | CASKIANSYNEQFF
TRBJ1-1 | TRBV5-1 | CASSLERTPIEAFF
TRBJ1-4 | TRBV29-1 | CSVEIPSTNEKLFF
TRBJ2-1 | TRBV7-9 | CASSFSEDNEQFF
TRBJ2-1 | TRBV30 | CAWSVGDPRTGMFF
TRBJ2-7 | TRBV7-9 | CASSYTLAGAGSEQYF
TRBJ2-7 | TRBV29-1 | CSVKGGGVQPYEQYF
TRBJ2-7 | TRBV10-3 | CAISDPGTANSYEQYF
TRBJ1-5 | TRBV7-6 | CASSLGQGGSNQPQHF
TRBJ2-7 | TRBV6-5 | CASSYSEGYEQYF
TRBJ1-2 | TRBV13 | CASSDRGGYTF
TRBJ2-7 | TRBV18 | CASSTPQGPLAYEQYF